The entry that follows covers one TCR beta chain sequence. Its antigen is currently unknown. The method was immunoSEQ multiplex PCR; TCRdb's version includes in-frame clones alone and lacks a portion of them. The sample lists about 130,000 clones, 80% to 90% occurring once. Second doses were pooled across both intervals (about 4 or about 12 weeks). This record comes from a study of T cell responses to AZD1222 COVID-19 vaccine. Study-wide findings and caveats: Rises in breadth and depth of Spike-specific TCRs came after two AZD1222 doses. Epitopes outside B.1.351 and B.1.1.7 mutated regions reportedly drew nearly half of spike TCRs. Donors skewed white British and female; clonal diversity was possibly underestimated.

Germline CDR1 SGHTA, CDR2 FQGNSA. This CDR3 has 14 residues. Trimming took off 3 bases at V and 11 bases at J, with 19 bases between the two ends. This TCR came from an adult who received the AZD1222 COVID-19 vaccine. The chain recombines TRBV7-2 with TRBJ1-1; perhaps TRBD1 as D (5 bases). Here the sequenced sample was peripheral blood, taken 28 days after the second AZD1222 dose. The CDR3 nucleotides read TGTGCCAGCAGCTTCGTTAGGGACTCCTCGGGCGCTTTCTTT. This sequence encodes CASSFVRDSSGAFF.